The 16 T cell receptor beta chains below come from one sample, sequenced in a study of cytotoxic CD8 clonotypes in ibrutinib-treated CLL. Sequencing used immunoSEQ multiplex PCR; TCRdb keeps in-frame clones, though not all of them. Of a few hundred thousand clones listed, 70% are singletons. Source: PBMCs, taken after 24 months of ibrutinib treatment. These receptors came from a human donor with chronic lymphocytic leukemia.

V gene TRBV10-3 combines with J gene TRBJ2-5; D is perhaps TRBD1 or TRBD2 (6 bases each). Trimming removed 3 bases at V and 5 bases at J, with 13 bases between. This CDR3 region has 14 residues. Germline CDR1 is ENHRY and CDR2 is SYGVKD. CDR3 residues: CAISDRGGGETQYF. CDR3 sequence (DNA): TGTGCCATCAGTGACAGGGGAGGTGGGGAGACCCAGTACTTC.

The chain couples TRBV10-3 to TRBJ2-1, with 7 nucleotides matching TRBD1. The CDR3 spans 14 residues. Unmatched junction bases numbered 6, after V lost 4 bases and J lost 6 bases. Germline-derived CDR1 and CDR2 are ENHRY and SYGVKD. The CDR3 loop is CAISAGQSFNEQFF. CDR3 nucleotide sequence: TGTGCCATCAGTGCGGGACAGAGCTTCAATGAGCAGTTCTTC.

The chain is built from TRBV7-9 and TRBJ2-7; TRBD1 agrees at 8 bases. This CDR3 comprises 14 residues. V was pared by 5 bases and J by 6 bases, with 9 bases of the junction left unmatched. Germline loops: CDR1 SEHNR, CDR2 FQNEAQ (reference sequence). CDR3 loop: CASSIGQGEGEQYF. As DNA, the CDR3 is TGTGCCAGCAGCATAGGACAGGGAGAGGGCGAGCAGTACTTC.

This clone was recorded a few times. The chain has TRBV6-5 and TRBJ2-7; D is ambiguous. Between the trimmed V and J ends, which lost 10 bases and 1 base, there was a span of 17 bases. This CDR3 is 14 amino acids long. The germline V gene has CDR1 MNHEY and CDR2 SVGAGI. The CDR3 bases are TGTGCCACCGGAATAGGCAGTAATTCCTACGAGCAGTACTTC. It encodes CATGIGSNSYEQYF.

V usage is TRBV10-3 and J usage is TRBJ2-5, with 7 bases aligning to TRBD2. This CDR3 has 14 amino acids. V dropped 3 bases and J dropped 5; count of bases not matched to a gene: 6. In germline, CDR1 is ENHRY, CDR2 SYGVKD. CDR3 DNA sequence: TGTGCCATCAGTGAATGGGGGGGTTTCGAGACCCAGTACTTC. It encodes CAISEWGGFETQYF.

This rearrangement joins TRBV27 to TRBJ1-5; D call uncertain. Germline CDR1 and CDR2: MNHEY and SMNVEV (reference sequence). Trimming took off 0 bases at V and 6 bases at J, with 15 bases between the two ends. The CDR3 has 16 amino acids. CDR3 in DNA: TGTGCCAGCAGTTTATCGTTCGGACCAGTGCTTCAGCCCCAGCATTTT. Its translation: CASSLSFGPVLQPQHF.

This chain connects TRBV28 to TRBJ2-7, with D hard to call. With 6 bases removed from V and 3 bases from J, the gap between germline ends came to 6 bases. The CDR3 covers 11 residues. The germline gives CDR1 MDHEN, CDR2 SYDVKM. CDR3 DNA: TGTGCCAGCAGACAGTACTACGAGCAGTACTTC. It codes for CASRQYYEQYF.

This chain uses TRBV5-1 with TRBJ2-3, with 8 bases that match TRBD2. The CDR3 totals 16 residues. After removal of 0 bases from V and 2 bases from J, the junction contained 5 bases not matched to a gene. CDR1 is SGHRS, CDR2 YFSETQ, per germline. CDR3 coding DNA: TGCGCCAGCAGCTTGGCTACTAGCGGAGACACAGATACGCAGTATTTT. Amino acid sequence: CASSLATSGDTDTQYF. The whole variable domain, remainder taken from reference TRBV5-1 and TRBJ2-3, is KAGVTQTPRYLIKTRGQQVTLSCSPISGHRSVSWYQQTPGQGLQFLFEYFSETQRNKGNFPGRFSGRQFSNSRSEMNVSTLELGDSALYLCASSLATSGDTDTQYFGPGTRLTVL.

This clone was observed a single time. The chain carries TRBV7-2 and TRBJ2-1, with D perhaps assigned TRBD1 or TRBD2 (5 bases each). The V and J ends lost 4 bases and 7 bases respectively, with 11 bases between them. The CDR3 consists of 13 residues. Per germline, CDR1 SGHTA and CDR2 FQGNSA. Here the CDR3 DNA reads TGTGCCAGCAGCTGGGACGGTTTAAATGAGCAGTTCTTC. It specifies CASSWDGLNEQFF.

This clone showed up just once. The chain links TRBV30 to TRBJ2-1; possible D gene TRBD2, 6 bases. The CDR3 runs to 14 residues. Deletions cut 0 bases from V and 13 bases from J, with 19 bases between. CDR1 and CDR2 (germline): GTSNPN, SVGIG (reference sequence). DNA of the CDR3: TGTGCCTGGAGTGTTTCAGAGCGGGTGCCCTTCCAGTTCTTC. This encodes CAWSVSERVPFQFF.

The chain links TRBV19 to TRBJ2-7; no definite D call. Per the germline V gene, CDR1 is LNHDA and CDR2 is SQIVND (reference sequence). The V end was cut by 5 bases, the J end by 0 bases, with 14 bases between. The CDR3 totals 15 residues. CDR3: CASSPGYFSSYEQYF. The CDR3 nucleotides read TGTGCCAGTAGTCCAGGTTATTTCAGCTCCTACGAGCAGTACTTC.

J is TRBJ2-1 and V is TRBV6-6; no definite D call. The CDR3 loop spans 12 amino acids. Trimming took off 7 bases at V and 7 bases at J, with 11 bases between the two ends. Looked up from germline, CDR1 is MNHNY and CDR2 is SVGAGI (reference sequence). The CDR3 is CASNLSGNEQFF. CDR3 sequence (DNA): TGTGCCAGCAACCTCTCTGGGAATGAGCAGTTCTTC.

The rearrangement links TRBV10-3 to TRBJ1-5; a possible D gene is TRBD1 (5 bases). Deletions cut 2 bases from V and 2 bases from J, with 13 bases between. Per the germline V gene, CDR1 is ENHRY and CDR2 is SYGVKD. The CDR3 is made up of 16 amino acids. The chain's CDR3 is CAISEPPGTGNQPQHF. In DNA, the CDR3 is TGTGCCATCAGTGAGCCTCCGGGGACGGGCAATCAGCCCCAGCATTTT.

The chain uses TRBV11-3 and TRBJ2-2; D gene unclear. Trimming shortened V by 3 bases and J by 4 bases, and 6 bases separated the two germline ends. Germline CDR1 SGHNT, CDR2 YENEEA. The CDR3 consists of 13 residues. DNA for the CDR3: TGTGCCAGCAGCTTCGAGCGCACCGGGGAGCTGTTTTTT. Protein sequence: CASSFERTGELFF.

CDR3 sequence: CASSPRGQGMNTEAFF. The CDR3 coding sequence is TGTGCCAGCAGCCCGAGAGGACAGGGGATGAACACTGAAGCTTTCTTT. This rearrangement joins TRBV7-3 to TRBJ1-1; TRBD1 agrees at 9 bases. The germline gives CDR1 SGHTA, CDR2 FQGTGA. This CDR3 has 16 residues. V lost 5 bases and J lost 0; bases outside the gene matches: 7.

J is TRBJ1-5 and V is TRBV2; D call uncertain. Germline V lookup: CDR1 SNHLY, CDR2 FYNNEI. CDR3 length: 15 amino acids. V gave up 5 bases and J gave up 6 bases, with 17 bases separating them. In DNA form, the CDR3 reads TGTGCCAGCAGTATGGGTTACAGTAGTACTCAGCCCCAGCATTTT. As protein: CASSMGYSSTQPQHF.